The 23 T cell receptor beta chains below come from one sample, sequenced in a study of cytomegalovirus exposure and HLA in healthy donors. The PCR had 60 Vbeta and 13 Jbeta primers. Here immunoSEQ multiplex PCR was the method, and the copy in TCRdb shows in-frame clones only, minus some. The top ten clones hold 2.4% of a sample with over 75,000 clones, less than 85% of them seen once. Specimen: PBMCs. These receptors all stem from a woman aged 45-59 years in good health and CMV-seronegative.

Concerning this clone itself: The same CDR3 also results from other DNA sequences found in this sample. V usage is TRBV7-2 and J usage is TRBJ2-3; D not certain. CDR3 length: 12 residues. The V and J ends lost 4 bases and 3 bases respectively, with 5 bases between them. Germline lookup yields CDR1 SGHTA and CDR2 FQGNSA. CDR3 protein: CASSSYTDTQYF. Here the CDR3 DNA reads TGTGCCAGCAGCTCCTATACAGATACGCAGTATTTT.

The chain couples TRBV4-1 to TRBJ1-4, with 7 nucleotides matching TRBD1. Germline V gene sequence: CDR1 MGHRA, CDR2 YSYEKL. Trimming took 6 bases from V and 5 from J; bases not matched to a gene: 12. CDR3 length equals 16 residues. The CDR3 DNA reads TGCGCCAGCAGTCTCCGGACAGGTAGACAGAATGAAAAACTGTTTTTT. This translates into CASSLRTGRQNEKLFF.

This chain links TRBV6-6 with TRBJ2-7, with a weak D call TRBD1 (6 bases). CDR3 size: 15 residues. Per the germline V gene, CDR1 is MNHNY and CDR2 is SVGAGI (reference sequence). Trimming pared 0 bases from V and 2 bases from J, leaving 11 bases between. CDR3 protein: CASSYSYRVTYEQYF. CDR3 DNA sequence: TGTGCCAGCAGTTACTCGTACAGGGTTACCTACGAGCAGTACTTC.

This rearrangement joins TRBV5-6 to TRBJ2-5; D remains ambiguous. The CDR3 length is 13 residues. The V and J ends lost 0 bases and 2 bases respectively, with 5 bases between them. Looked up from germline, CDR1 is SGHDT and CDR2 is YYEEEE. CDR3 region: CASSLELQETQYF. Written as DNA, the CDR3 is TGTGCCAGCAGCTTGGAACTGCAAGAGACCCAGTACTTC.

The chain combines TRBV9 with TRBJ1-4, with 8 positions matching TRBD1. The germline V gene encodes CDR1 SGDLS and CDR2 YYNGEE. V dropped 3 bases and J dropped 5; count of bases not matched to a gene: 3. This CDR3 spans 14 amino acids. This CDR3 reads CASSATGANEKLFF. In DNA form, the CDR3 reads TGTGCCAGCAGCGCGACAGGGGCGAATGAAAAACTGTTTTTT.

The J gene is TRBJ2-5, the V gene TRBV6-5; 11 bases line up with TRBD1. The V segment lost 2 bases and the J segment 5 bases; nucleotides outside the gene matches: 4. Per the germline V gene, CDR1 is MNHEY and CDR2 is SVGAGI. CDR3 length: 15 residues. The CDR3 sequence: CASSYGTGGSETQYF. In DNA form, the CDR3 reads TGTGCCAGCAGTTACGGGACAGGGGGGTCGGAGACCCAGTACTTC.

The rearrangement links TRBV9 to TRBJ1-1; TRBD1 agrees at 9 bases. V trimming: 4 bases; J trimming: 4 bases; junction bases outside the gene matches: 5. CDR3 length equals 14 residues. Germline CDR1 and CDR2: SGDLS and YYNGEE. Here the CDR3 DNA reads TGTGCCAGCAGCCCCTGGACAGGGGCCACTGAAGCTTTCTTT. Translation: CASSPWTGATEAFF.

The rearrangement links TRBV6-5 to TRBJ2-7, with TRBD2 matching over 14 bases. This CDR3 spans 15 amino acids. V was clipped by 6 bases and J by 4 bases; unmatched bases: 5. CDR1 and CDR2 from the germline V gene are MNHEY and SVGAGI. Written as DNA, the CDR3 is TGTGCCAGCAGACCCGGGACTAGCGGGAGTTACGAGCAGTACTTC. Its translation: CASRPGTSGSYEQYF.

The J gene is TRBJ2-3, the V gene TRBV27; a possible D gene is TRBD2 (6 bases). V shed 5 bases and J shed 0 bases, with 15 bases lying between them. Germline lookup yields CDR1 MNHEY and CDR2 SMNVEV (reference sequence). This CDR3 is 16 amino acids long. CDR3: CASSAAAEGSTDTQYF. As DNA, the CDR3 is TGTGCCAGCAGTGCAGCGGCGGAGGGGAGCACAGATACGCAGTATTTT.

This rearrangement joins TRBV5-1 to TRBJ2-1; D uncertain. V lost 0 bases to trimming and J lost 0 bases, with 16 bases between them. CDR3 size: 18 residues. Germline assignment: CDR1 SGHRS and CDR2 YFSETQ. The CDR3 sequence: CASSLEILGASSYNEQFF. As DNA, the CDR3 is TGCGCCAGCAGCTTGGAGATACTCGGAGCTAGCTCCTACAATGAGCAGTTCTTC. Variable domain in full (rest from reference TRBV5-1 and TRBJ2-1): KAGVTQTPRYLIKTRGQQVTLSCSPISGHRSVSWYQQTPGQGLQFLFEYFSETQRNKGNFPGRFSGRQFSNSRSEMNVSTLELGDSALYLCASSLEILGASSYNEQFFGPGTRLTVL.

V and J are TRBV7-3 and TRBJ2-3, with D perhaps matching TRBD2 (6 bases). The CDR3 has 15 amino acids. The germline CDR1 and CDR2 sequences are SGHTA and FQGTGA. Trimming stripped 6 bases from V and 3 bases from J, with 16 bases between. The CDR3 loop is CASSSGIAGTDTQYF. The CDR3 DNA follows: TGTGCCAGCAGTTCCGGGATTGCGGGGACAGATACGCAGTATTTT.

In this sample, this clone turned up once. V usage is TRBV6-1 and J usage is TRBJ2-1; D call uncertain. The V end lost 3 bases, the J end lost 4 bases, and 4 bases lay between the germline ends. The germline gives CDR1 MNHNS, CDR2 SASEGT. The CDR3 has 12 amino acids. The CDR3 region has the DNA TGTGCCAGCAGTGACAGGTACAATGAGCAGTTCTTC. Its protein product is CASSDRYNEQFF.

This chain joins TRBV5-4 and TRBJ2-6, with a possible D match to TRBD2 (6 bases). V was shortened by 2 bases and J by 0 bases, with 9 bases between the two germline ends. The CDR3 spans 16 residues. CDR1 is SGHNT and CDR2 is YYREEE in the germline V gene (reference sequence). The CDR3, as DNA: TGTGCCAGCAGCTTTCTGGGGGGCTCTGGGGCCAACGTCCTGACTTTC. This gives the protein CASSFLGGSGANVLTF.

The chain uses TRBV2 and TRBJ1-3, with TRBD1 matching 8 bases. CDR3 length: 15 amino acids. V shed 6 bases and J 2 bases; nucleotides not matched to a gene: 6. Germline-derived CDR1 and CDR2 are SNHLY and FYNNEI. This CDR3 reads CASSRGQGTGNTIYF. In DNA, the CDR3 is TGTGCCAGCAGCCGCGGACAGGGAACTGGAAACACCATATATTTT.

On this clone: The same CDR3 also results from other DNA sequences found in this sample. CDR3 sequence (DNA): TGCGCCAGCAGCCAAGAAGGACAGGGTGATCAGCCCCAGCATTTT. It encodes CASSQEGQGDQPQHF. The chain is built from TRBV4-1 and TRBJ1-5, with 8 nucleotides matching TRBD1. Trimming took 0 bases from V and 5 from J; bases not matched to a gene: 3. The CDR3 runs to 15 residues. Germline assignment: CDR1 MGHRA and CDR2 YSYEKL.

V is TRBV7-2 and J is TRBJ2-3; maybe TRBD2 (7 bases). V lost 8 bases, J lost 4 bases, and 13 bases lay in between. Per the germline V gene, CDR1 is SGHTA and CDR2 is FQGNSA. CDR3 size: 13 residues. CDR3 loop: CASGGGPADTQYF. The CDR3 DNA reads as TGTGCCAGCGGGGGGGGCCCCGCAGATACGCAGTATTTT.

The rearrangement links TRBV30 to TRBJ2-5; 11 bases align to TRBD1. The CDR3 has 15 amino acids. The trim removed 1 base at V and 2 bases at J, leaving 3 bases unmatched. The germline V gene encodes CDR1 GTSNPN and CDR2 SVGIG (reference sequence). This CDR3 is CAWSDRDRGQETQYF. CDR3 nucleotides: TGTGCCTGGAGTGACCGGGACAGGGGGCAAGAGACCCAGTACTTC.

V gene TRBV19 combines with J gene TRBJ1-5, with 8 bases aligning to TRBD1. The V segment lost 6 bases and the J segment 6 bases; nucleotides outside the gene matches: 7. The CDR3 contains 14 residues. Germline values: CDR1 LNHDA, CDR2 SQIVND (reference sequence). The CDR3 DNA reads as TGTGCCAGTAGCCACGGACAGGGAAGTCAGCCCCAGCATTTT. This translates into CASSHGQGSQPQHF.

V usage is TRBV2 and J usage is TRBJ2-7, with 8 bases fitting TRBD1. From germline, CDR1 is SNHLY and CDR2 FYNNEI. The CDR3 covers 17 residues. Trimming took 3 bases from V and 2 from J; bases not matched to a gene: 12. CDR3 DNA sequence: TGTGCCAGCAGTGATGACGGCCCGGGACAGGAGCCCTACGAGCAGTACGTC. Translated, it gives CASSDDGPGQEPYEQYV.

CDR3 nucleotide sequence: TGTGCCAGCAGGGGGGCCTCCTCCTATAATTCACCCCTCCACTTT. It specifies CASRGASSYNSPLHF. V gene TRBV2 combines with J gene TRBJ1-6; weak D call: TRBD1 (6 bases). Looked up from germline, CDR1 is SNHLY and CDR2 is FYNNEI. The CDR3 sequence is 15 residues long. Trimming shortened V by 6 bases and J by 0 bases, and 9 bases separated the two germline ends.

This chain joins TRBV2 and TRBJ2-5; 7 bases agree with TRBD1. The CDR3 sequence is 14 residues long. Looked up from germline, CDR1 is SNHLY and CDR2 is FYNNEI. The junction had 6 bases not matched to a gene; V was cut back by 6 bases and J by 2 bases. CDR3 sequence: CASSVGTVQETQYF. The DNA for the CDR3 is TGTGCCAGCAGCGTAGGGACAGTTCAAGAGACCCAGTACTTC. The full variable domain, in which reference TRBV2 and TRBJ2-5 provide the parts outside the CDR3, is EPEVTQTPSHQVTQMGQEVILRCVPISNHLYFYWYRQILGQKVEFLVSFYNNEISEKSEIFDDQFSVERPDGSNFTLKIRSTKLEDSAMYFCASSVGTVQETQYFGPGTRLLVL.

V gene TRBV5-1 combines with J gene TRBJ2-1; TRBD2 aligns across 8 bases. V dropped 0 bases and J dropped 5; count of bases not matched to a gene: 4. From germline, CDR1 is SGHRS and CDR2 YFSETQ. This CDR3 has 15 residues. The CDR3 DNA reads as TGCGCCAGCAGCTTGGCTAGCGGGTCTAACAATGAGCAGTTCTTC. Its translation is CASSLASGSNNEQFF.

J is TRBJ2-3 and V is TRBV27, with D perhaps TRBD2 (5 bases). CDR1 is MNHEY and CDR2 is SMNVEV in the germline V gene (reference sequence). V lost 2 bases to trimming and J lost 3 bases, with 9 bases between them. The CDR3 loop spans 14 amino acids. The CDR3 reads CASSLTGSTDTQYF. In DNA, the CDR3 is TGTGCCAGCAGTTTAACGGGGAGTACAGATACGCAGTATTTT.